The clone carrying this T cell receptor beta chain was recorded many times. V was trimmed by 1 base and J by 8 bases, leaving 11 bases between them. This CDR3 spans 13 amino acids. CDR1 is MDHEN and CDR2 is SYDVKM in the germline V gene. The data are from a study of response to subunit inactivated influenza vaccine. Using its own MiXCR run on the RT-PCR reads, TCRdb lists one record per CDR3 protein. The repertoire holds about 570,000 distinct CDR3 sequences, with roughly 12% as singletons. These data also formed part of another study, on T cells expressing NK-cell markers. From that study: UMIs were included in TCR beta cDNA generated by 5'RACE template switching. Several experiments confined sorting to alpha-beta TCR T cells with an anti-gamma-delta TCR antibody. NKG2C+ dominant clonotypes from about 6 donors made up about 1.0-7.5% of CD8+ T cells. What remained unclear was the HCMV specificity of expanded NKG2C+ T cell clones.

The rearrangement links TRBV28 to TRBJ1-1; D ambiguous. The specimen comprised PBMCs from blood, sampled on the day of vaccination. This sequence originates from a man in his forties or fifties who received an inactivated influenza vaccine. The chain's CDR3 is CASSLLRNGEAFF. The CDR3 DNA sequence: TGTGCCAGCAGTTTATTGAGAAACGGAGAAGCTTTCTTT.